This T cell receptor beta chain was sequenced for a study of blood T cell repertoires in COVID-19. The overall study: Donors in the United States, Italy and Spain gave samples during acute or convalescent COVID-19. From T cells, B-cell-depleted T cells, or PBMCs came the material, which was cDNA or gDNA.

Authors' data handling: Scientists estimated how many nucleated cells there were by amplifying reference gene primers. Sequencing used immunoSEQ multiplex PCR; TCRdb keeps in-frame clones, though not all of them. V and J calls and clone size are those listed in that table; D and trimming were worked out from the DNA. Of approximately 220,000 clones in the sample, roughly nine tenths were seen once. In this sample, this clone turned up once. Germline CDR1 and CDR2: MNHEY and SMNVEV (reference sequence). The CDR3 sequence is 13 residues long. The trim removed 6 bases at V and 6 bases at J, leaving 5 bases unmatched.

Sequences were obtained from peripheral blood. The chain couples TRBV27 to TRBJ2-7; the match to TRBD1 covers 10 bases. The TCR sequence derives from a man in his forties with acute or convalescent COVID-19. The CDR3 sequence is CASRPTGGGEQYF. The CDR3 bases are TGTGCCAGCAGACCGACAGGGGGCGGCGAGCAGTACTTC.